This T cell receptor (beta chain) came from a study of T cell responses to AZD1222 COVID-19 vaccine. Points on this clone: The junction and the germline gene differ at one end; a read error may be behind it.

TCRdb's copy holds only in-frame clones and misses some; the assay was immunoSEQ multiplex PCR. The top ten hold 8.4% of the sample, which has some 130,000 clones, 70% to 90% seen once. CDR3 length: 12 residues. Germline V lookup: CDR1 DFQATT, CDR2 SNEGSKA (reference sequence). The chain recombines TRBV20-1 with TRBJ1-1, with D unclear. This sequence originates from an adult in good health. The specimen was peripheral blood, collected on day 0 of AZD1222 vaccination. CDR3 in DNA: TGCAGTGCTAGTAAAGGGAACACTGAAGCCTTCTTT. This encodes CSASKGNTEAFF.